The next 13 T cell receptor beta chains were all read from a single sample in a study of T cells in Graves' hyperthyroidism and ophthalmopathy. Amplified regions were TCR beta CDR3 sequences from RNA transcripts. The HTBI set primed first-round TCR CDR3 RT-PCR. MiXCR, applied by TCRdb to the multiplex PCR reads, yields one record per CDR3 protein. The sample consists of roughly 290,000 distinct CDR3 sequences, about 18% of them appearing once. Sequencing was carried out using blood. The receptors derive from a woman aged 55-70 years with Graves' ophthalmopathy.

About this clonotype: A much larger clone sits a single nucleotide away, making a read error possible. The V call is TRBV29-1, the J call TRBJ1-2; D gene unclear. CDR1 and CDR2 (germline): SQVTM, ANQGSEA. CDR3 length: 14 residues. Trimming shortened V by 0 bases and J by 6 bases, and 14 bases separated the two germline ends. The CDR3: CSVEEQASYHGYTF. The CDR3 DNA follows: TGCAGCGTTGAAGAGCAGGCCTCTTATCATGGCTACACCTTC.

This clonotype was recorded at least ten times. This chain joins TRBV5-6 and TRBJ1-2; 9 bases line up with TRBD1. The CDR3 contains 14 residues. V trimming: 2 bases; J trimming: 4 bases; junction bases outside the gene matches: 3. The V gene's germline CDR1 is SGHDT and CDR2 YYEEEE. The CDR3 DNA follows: TGTGCCAGCAGCTTTACAGGGGGCGCCTATGGCTACACCTTC. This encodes CASSFTGGAYGYTF.

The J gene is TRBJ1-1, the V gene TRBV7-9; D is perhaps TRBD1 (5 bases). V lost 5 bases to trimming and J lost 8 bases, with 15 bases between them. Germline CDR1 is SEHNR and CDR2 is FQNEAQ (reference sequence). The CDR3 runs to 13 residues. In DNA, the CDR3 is TGTGCCAGCAGCCTAGACGGGGCCGTCGAAGCTTTCTTT. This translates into CASSLDGAVEAFF. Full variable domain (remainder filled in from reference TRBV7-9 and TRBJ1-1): DTGVSQNPRHKITKRGQNVTFRCDPISEHNRLYWYRQTLGQGPEFLTYFQNEAQLEKSRLLSDRFSAERPKGSFSTLEIQRTEQGDSAMYLCASSLDGAVEAFFGQGTRLTVV.

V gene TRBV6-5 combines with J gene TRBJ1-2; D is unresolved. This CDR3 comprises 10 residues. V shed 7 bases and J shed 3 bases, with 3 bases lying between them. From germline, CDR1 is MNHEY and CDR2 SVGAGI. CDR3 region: CASTYYGYTF. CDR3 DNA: TGTGCCAGCACCTACTATGGCTACACCTTC.

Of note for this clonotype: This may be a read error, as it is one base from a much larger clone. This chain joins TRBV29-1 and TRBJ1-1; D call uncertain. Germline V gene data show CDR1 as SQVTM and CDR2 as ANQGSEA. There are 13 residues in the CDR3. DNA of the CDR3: TGCAGCGTTGTCAAGCTGGGGAACACTGCAGCTTTCTTT. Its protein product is CSVVKLGNTAAFF.

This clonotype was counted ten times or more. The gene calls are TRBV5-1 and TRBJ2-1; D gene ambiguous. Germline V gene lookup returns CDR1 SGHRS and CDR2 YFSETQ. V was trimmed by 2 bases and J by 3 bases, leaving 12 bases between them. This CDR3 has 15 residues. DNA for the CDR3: TGCGCCAGCAGCTTAGCTTCGGTCCACTACAATGAGCAGTTCTTC. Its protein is CASSLASVHYNEQFF.

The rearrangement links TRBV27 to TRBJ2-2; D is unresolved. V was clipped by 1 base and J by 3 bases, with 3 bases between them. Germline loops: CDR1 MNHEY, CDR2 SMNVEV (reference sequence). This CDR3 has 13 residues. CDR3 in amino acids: CASSLWDTGELFF. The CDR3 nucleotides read TGTGCCAGCAGTTTATGGGACACCGGGGAGCTGTTTTTT.

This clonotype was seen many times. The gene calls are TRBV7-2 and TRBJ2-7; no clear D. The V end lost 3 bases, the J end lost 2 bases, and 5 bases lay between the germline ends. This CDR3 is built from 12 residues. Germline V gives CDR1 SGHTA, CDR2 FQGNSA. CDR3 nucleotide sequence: TGTGCCAGCAGCTTGACAACCTACGAGCAGTACTTC. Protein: CASSLTTYEQYF.

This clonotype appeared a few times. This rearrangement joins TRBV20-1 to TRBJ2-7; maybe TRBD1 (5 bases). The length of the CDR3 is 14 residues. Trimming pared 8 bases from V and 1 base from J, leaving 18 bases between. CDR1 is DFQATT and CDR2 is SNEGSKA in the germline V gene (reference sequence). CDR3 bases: TGCAGTCCACAGCAGGGCAGGTTTTCCTACGAGCAGTACTTC. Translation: CSPQQGRFSYEQYF.

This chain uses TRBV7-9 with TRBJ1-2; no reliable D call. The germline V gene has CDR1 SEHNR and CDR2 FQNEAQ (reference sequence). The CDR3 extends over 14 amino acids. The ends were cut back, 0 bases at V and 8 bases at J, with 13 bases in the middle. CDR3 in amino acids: CASSLAAAMGGYTF. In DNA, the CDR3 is TGTGCCAGCAGCTTAGCGGCGGCGATGGGGGGCTACACCTTC.

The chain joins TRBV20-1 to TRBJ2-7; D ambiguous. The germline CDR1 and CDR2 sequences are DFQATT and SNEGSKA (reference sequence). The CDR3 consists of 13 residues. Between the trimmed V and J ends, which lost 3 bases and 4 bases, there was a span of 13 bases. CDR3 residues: CSARDRNLYEQYF. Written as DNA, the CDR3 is TGCAGTGCTAGGGACCGGAATCTATACGAGCAGTACTTC.

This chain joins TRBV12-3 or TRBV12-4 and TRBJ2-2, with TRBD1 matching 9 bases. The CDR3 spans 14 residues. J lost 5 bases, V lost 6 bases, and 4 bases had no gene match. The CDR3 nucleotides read TGTGCCAGCAGGCCGGACAGGGGAACCGGGGAGCTGTTTTTT. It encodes CASRPDRGTGELFF.

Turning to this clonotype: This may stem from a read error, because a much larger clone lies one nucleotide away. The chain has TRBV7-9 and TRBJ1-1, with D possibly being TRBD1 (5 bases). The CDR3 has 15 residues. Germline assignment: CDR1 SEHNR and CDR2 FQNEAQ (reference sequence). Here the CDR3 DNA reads TGTGTCAGCAGCTCCGACGGGGGGGGTTTCACTGAAGCTTTCTTT. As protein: CVSSSDGGGFTEAFF.